This TCR beta chain was found in a study of regulatory T cells in long-lasting Graves disease. Study-wide results and limits: Researchers reported studying only peripheral blood, not thyroid tissue.

Note on this clonotype: Its antigen is still unknown. Relative to the germline gene, one junction end is altered; a read error may explain this.

The time point is: newly diagnosed GD, antithyroid drugs for less than 3 months. The TCR library was prepared using RNA isolated from PBMCs. Patients hailed from an endocrinology department in Xi'an, China. Construction of TCR beta libraries relied on iRepertoire HTBI primers and on Arm-PCR targeting CDR3 regions. TCRdb re-analysed the multiplex PCR reads in MiXCR, keeping a single row per CDR3 protein. The data show 350,000 to 500,000 distinct CDR3 sequences, with around 17% seen just once and around 10% held by the top ten. The CDR3 consists of 15 residues. Germline V gene data show CDR1 as MDHEN and CDR2 as SYDVKM. These data also featured in a second study, about T cells in Graves' hyperthyroidism and ophthalmopathy.

The source was peripheral blood mononuclear cells (PBMCs), collected at new diagnosis, from a patient treated with antithyroid drugs. The clonotype was recovered from a woman in her twenties or thirties with Graves disease. The chain is built from TRBV28 and TRBJ2-1; D might be TRBD1 (5 bases). The CDR3 protein is CATSDPRTLYNEQFF. In nucleotides, the CDR3 is TGTGCCACCAGTGATCCCAGGACACTCTACAATGAGCAGTTCTTC.